These T cell receptor beta chains were read from a single sample in a study of CD8+CD57+ T cells in acquired aplastic anemia. Via MiXCR, TCRdb re-called the reads, giving one row per CDR3 protein. The sample has about 200,000 distinct CDR3 sequences; 50% to 70% are singletons. Specimen: sorted CD4+, CD8+, or CD8+CD57+ T cells (not recorded which) from PBMCs. The receptors originated from a human donor with aplastic anemia. CDR3s include the opening cysteine and the closing phenylalanine or tryptophan. A D gene is named only where the DNA matches it firmly. Rows may omit the clone size; those that give it use once, few, many or a size class.

CDR3nt: TGTGCCACCAGCAGAGATCGCTCTGCCTATGGCTACACCTTC
CDR3aa: CATSRDRSAYGYTF
abundance: NA
v_gene: TRBV15
j_gene: TRBJ1-2
d_gene: NA

CDR3nt: TGTGCCAGCAGTTTTTTACAGCAAGAGACCCAGTACTTC
CDR3aa: CASSFLQQETQYF
abundance: NA
v_gene: TRBV24-1
j_gene: TRBJ2-5
d_gene: NA

CDR3nt: TGTGCCAGCAGCTTATTAGCGGGGTACAATGAGCAGTTCTTC
CDR3aa: CASSLLAGYNEQFF
abundance: NA
v_gene: TRBV7-2
j_gene: TRBJ2-1
d_gene: TRBD2

CDR3nt: TGCGCCATCAGTGGACAGGGTCGAAACTACGAGCAGTACTTC
CDR3aa: CAISGQGRNYEQYF
abundance: NA
v_gene: TRBV10-1
j_gene: TRBJ2-7
d_gene: TRBD1

CDR3nt: TGTGCCAGCAGCCCCCTTCGGACAGGGGAACTGTTTTTT
CDR3aa: CASSPLRTGELFF
abundance: NA
v_gene: TRBV4-2
j_gene: TRBJ1-4
d_gene: TRBD1

CDR3nt: TGTGCCAGCAGCCAAGATTACGTTCCCGCTTCACCCCTCCACTTT
CDR3aa: CASSQDYVPASPLHF
abundance: once
v_gene: TRBV14
j_gene: TRBJ1-6
d_gene: NA

CDR3nt: TGTGCCAGCAGTGAATTTGGACAGGGGTATGGCTACACCTTC
CDR3aa: CASSEFGQGYGYTF
abundance: NA
v_gene: TRBV25-1
j_gene: TRBJ1-2
d_gene: TRBD1

CDR3nt: TGTGCCAGCAGCTTAACCCGGCCTAGCGGGGGTTACAATGAGCAGTTCTTC
CDR3aa: CASSLTRPSGGYNEQFF
abundance: once
v_gene: TRBV7-2
j_gene: TRBJ2-1
d_gene: TRBD2

CDR3nt: TGCAGCCCACTTTCGGTTCGGGCGGGAGCCCATGAGCAGTTCTTC
CDR3aa: CSPLSVRAGAHEQFF
abundance: NA
v_gene: TRBV20-1
j_gene: TRBJ2-1
d_gene: TRBD2

CDR3nt: TGTGCCAGCAGTCAACTAGCGGGAGCAGATACGCAGTATTTT
CDR3aa: CASSQLAGADTQYF
abundance: once
v_gene: TRBV6-4
j_gene: TRBJ2-3
d_gene: TRBD2

CDR3nt: TGTGCCAGCAGCTTCCCGGGACAGGGGGTCTCTGGAAACACCATATATTTT
CDR3aa: CASSFPGQGVSGNTIYF
abundance: NA
v_gene: TRBV7-3
j_gene: TRBJ1-3
d_gene: TRBD1

CDR3nt: TGTGCCAGCAGTGACAAGCCCTACGAGCAGTACTTC
CDR3aa: CASSDKPYEQYF
abundance: NA
v_gene: TRBV25-1
j_gene: TRBJ2-7
d_gene: NA

CDR3nt: TGTGCCAGCAGCCCGGGACTAGGGCCCGGAGAGCAGTACTTC
CDR3aa: CASSPGLGPGEQYF
abundance: few
v_gene: TRBV5-6
j_gene: TRBJ2-7
d_gene: TRBD2

CDR3nt: TGCGCCAGCAGCCGTACAGGGGGCGTGGAGACCCAGTACTTC
CDR3aa: CASSRTGGVETQYF
abundance: NA
v_gene: TRBV5-1
j_gene: TRBJ2-5
d_gene: TRBD1

CDR3nt: TGCGCCAGCAGCTTGATGTCAGGGAACGTTGAGCAGTTCTTC
CDR3aa: CASSLMSGNVEQFF
abundance: NA
v_gene: TRBV5-1
j_gene: TRBJ2-1
d_gene: NA

CDR3nt: TGTGCCAGCAGCCCCTCGGCGGGGGGTCCCACTGAAGCTTTCTTT
CDR3aa: CASSPSAGGPTEAFF
abundance: few
v_gene: TRBV13
j_gene: TRBJ1-1
d_gene: NA

CDR3nt: TGTGCCAGCAGCCAAGGATATAGCAATCAGCCCCAGCATTTT
CDR3aa: CASSQGYSNQPQHF
abundance: few
v_gene: TRBV14
j_gene: TRBJ1-5
d_gene: NA

CDR3nt: TGTGCCAGCGGCCCCACCCCCGGGACAGCTTCCTACGAGCAGTACTTC
CDR3aa: CASGPTPGTASYEQYF
abundance: NA
v_gene: TRBV5-6
j_gene: TRBJ2-7
d_gene: TRBD1